These 32 T cell receptor beta chains originate from one sample sequenced in a study of beta chain features in type 1 diabetes. The sequenced template was cDNA made from the entire isolated RNA. The protocol was immunoSEQ multiplex PCR, while the TCRdb copy is restricted to in-frame clones and leaves out a portion. The sample carries hundreds of thousands of clones, about a sixth recorded once. Sequenced input: naive CD4+ T cells from blood. The receptors stem from a man between 18 and 35 years old in good health.

Only a few counts were recorded for this clone. V usage is TRBV9 and J usage is TRBJ2-1; weak D call: TRBD1 (6 bases). V was clipped by 0 bases and J by 4 bases, with 14 bases between them. Germline CDR1 is SGDLS and CDR2 is YYNGEE. The CDR3 runs to 16 residues. The CDR3 spells CASSVGGGQTYNEQFF. The CDR3 DNA reads TGTGCCAGCAGCGTAGGAGGTGGACAGACATACAATGAGCAGTTCTTC.

The chain couples TRBV5-1 to TRBJ1-2, with 12 bases that match TRBD1. This CDR3 contains 14 residues. V shed 5 bases and J 5 bases; nucleotides not matched to a gene: 4. Germline V gene sequence: CDR1 SGHRS, CDR2 YFSETQ. CDR3 region: CASRLGQGAYGYTF. In nucleotides, the CDR3 is TGCGCCAGCAGACTGGGACAGGGGGCTTATGGCTACACCTTC.

This clone was seen a handful of times. The rearrangement uses TRBV4-3 and TRBJ1-6; 9 bases line up with TRBD1. With 3 bases clipped from V and 5 bases from J, the junction kept 2 bases outside the gene matches. The CDR3 has 15 residues. Per the germline V gene, CDR1 is LGHNA and CDR2 is YSLEER. This CDR3 is CASSQTGGDNSPLHF. The DNA of the CDR3 is TGCGCCAGCAGCCAGACAGGGGGTGATAATTCACCCCTCCACTTT.

The J gene is TRBJ1-2, the V gene TRBV18, with D hard to call. The V gene lost 5 bases and the J gene lost 3 bases, with 7 bases spanning the gap. Germline lookup yields CDR1 KGHSH and CDR2 LQKENI. This CDR3 is 12 amino acids long. CDR3 in amino acids: CASSNRDYGYTF. In DNA form, the CDR3 reads TGTGCCAGCTCAAACCGCGACTATGGCTACACCTTC.

This clone was detected a few times. The rearrangement links TRBV19 to TRBJ1-1; possibly TRBD1 for D (6 bases). V shed 6 bases and J shed 1 base, with 9 bases lying between them. CDR1 and CDR2 from the germline V gene are LNHDA and SQIVND (reference sequence). The CDR3 runs to 13 residues. CDR3 sequence: CASRDSGNTEAFF. In DNA, the CDR3 is TGTGCCAGTAGGGACAGCGGGAACACTGAAGCTTTCTTT.

V and J are TRBV14 and TRBJ1-1, with D maybe TRBD1 (6 bases). Per the germline V gene, CDR1 is SGHDN and CDR2 is FVKESK. The V end was cut by 4 bases, the J end by 1 base, with 16 bases between. This CDR3 spans 16 amino acids. The CDR3 DNA reads as TGTGCCAGCAGCCCAGTGGGGGGGCAGAAGAACACTGAAGCTTTCTTT. Amino acids: CASSPVGGQKNTEAFF. Supplemented by reference TRBV14 and TRBJ1-1, the full variable domain reads EAGVTQFPSHSVIEKGQTVTLRCDPISGHDNLYWYRRVMGKEIKFLLHFVKESKQDESGMPNNRFLAERTGGTYSTLKVQPAELEDSGVYFCASSPVGGQKNTEAFFGQGTRLTVV.

The gene calls are TRBV7-8 and TRBJ2-1; D call uncertain. V lost 8 bases, J lost 6 bases, and 17 bases lay in between. The germline V gene encodes CDR1 SGHVS and CDR2 FQNEAQ. The CDR3 is made up of 14 amino acids. CDR3 in amino acids: CASGLTRVGNEQFF. In nucleotides, the CDR3 is TGTGCCAGCGGTTTAACACGGGTGGGCAATGAGCAGTTCTTC. Together with reference TRBV7-8 and TRBJ2-1, the CDR3 gives the full variable domain: GAGVSQSPRYKVAKRGQDVALRCDPISGHVSLFWYQQALGQGPEFLTYFQNEAQLDKSGLPSDRFFAERPEGSVSTLKIQRTQQEDSAVYLCASGLTRVGNEQFFGPGTRLTVL.

This rearrangement joins TRBV7-9 to TRBJ2-7, with D maybe TRBD1 (6 bases). CDR1 is SEHNR and CDR2 is FQNEAQ in the germline V gene (reference sequence). The germline V and J ends were trimmed by 2 bases and 3 bases, with 8 bases remaining between them. CDR3 length equals 13 residues. The DNA for the CDR3 is TGTGCCAGCAGCTTATTGGACAGCTACGAGCAGTACTTC. Translating it yields CASSLLDSYEQYF.

In regard to this clone: Germline and junction disagree at one end, which may indicate a read error. V gene TRBV2 combines with J gene TRBJ2-7; TRBD1 agrees at 10 bases. The CDR3 loop spans 11 amino acids. Looked up from germline, CDR1 is SNHLY and CDR2 is FYNNEI. CDR3 nucleotides: TGTGCCAGCAGGCTAGCCGGGACAGGGGTCTTC. Translated: CASRLAGTGVF.

This clone was counted only a few times. The chain combines TRBV5-1 with TRBJ1-1, with a weak D call TRBD1 (5 bases). Germline assignment: CDR1 SGHRS and CDR2 YFSETQ. V was clipped by 3 bases and J by 6 bases, with 15 bases between them. CDR3 length equals 14 residues. The CDR3 nucleotides are TGCGCCAGCAGCTGGGGACGGATTGGCGCTGAAGCTTTCTTT. Translation: CASSWGRIGAEAFF.

This rearrangement joins TRBV9 to TRBJ1-1; D is undetermined. Germline CDR1 and CDR2: SGDLS and YYNGEE. The CDR3 is made up of 13 amino acids. V lost 1 base and J lost 3, with 7 bases in between. The CDR3 region is CASSVHRDTEAFF. The DNA of the CDR3 is TGTGCCAGCAGCGTACATAGAGACACTGAAGCTTTCTTT.

The chain recombines TRBV9 with TRBJ2-7; the D call may be TRBD1 or TRBD2 (5 bases each). Trimming took 4 bases from V and 0 from J, leaving 11 bases between them. CDR3 length: 14 residues. Germline values: CDR1 SGDLS, CDR2 YYNGEE. CDR3 coding DNA: TGTGCCAGCAGCACAGGACTGACCTCCTACGAGCAGTACTTC. Translated, it gives CASSTGLTSYEQYF.

The chain employs TRBV29-1 and TRBJ2-5; 8 nucleotides align to TRBD1. The CDR3 sequence is 15 residues long. The J segment lost 6 bases and the V segment lost 6 bases, leaving 15 bases of the junction unmatched. Germline V gene sequence: CDR1 SQVTM, CDR2 ANQGSEA. CDR3 region: CSVPQRTGRRQTQYF. CDR3 nucleotides: TGCAGCGTCCCCCAACGGACAGGGCGTAGGCAGACCCAGTACTTC.

The chain couples TRBV6-5 to TRBJ1-1; a weak D match, TRBD1 (5 bases). The CDR3 length is 13 residues. CDR1 and CDR2 (germline): MNHEY, SVGAGI. The ends were cut back, 8 bases at V and 10 bases at J, with 20 bases in the middle. As DNA, the CDR3 is TGTGCCAGCTCCGCGCCCGGGGGGGGACGAGCTTTCTTT. This codes for CASSAPGGGRAFF.

The chain employs TRBV15 and TRBJ1-6, with 7 nucleotides matching TRBD1. Germline assignment: CDR1 LNHNV and CDR2 YYDKDF (reference sequence). The CDR3 runs to 16 residues. J was trimmed by 9 bases and V by 0 bases; bases with no gene match: 8. The CDR3 protein is CATSRDQGGGSSPLHF. In DNA form, the CDR3 reads TGTGCCACCAGCAGAGATCAGGGGGGTGGAAGTTCACCCCTCCACTTT.

The chain uses TRBV25-1 and TRBJ2-7; 12 bases match TRBD2. After removal of 8 bases from V and 3 bases from J, the junction contained 5 bases not matched to a gene. The CDR3 contains 14 residues. Germline CDR1 MGHDK, CDR2 SYGVNS. For the CDR3, the DNA is TGTGCCAGCGGATCGACTAGCGGGGGCTACGAGCAGTACTTC. Residues: CASGSTSGGYEQYF.

The table lists this clone with a few counts. V is TRBV9 and J is TRBJ1-2, with TRBD1 matching 7 bases. This CDR3 contains 15 residues. CDR1 and CDR2 from the germline V gene are SGDLS and YYNGEE. After removal of 2 bases from V and 0 bases from J, the junction contained 4 bases not matched to a gene. The CDR3 DNA sequence: TGTGCCAGCAGCGTTCCCGGACAGGCTAACTATGGCTACACCTTC. Its translation is CASSVPGQANYGYTF.

This clone was counted only a few times. Distinct nucleotide sequences in the sample also encode this CDR3. This rearrangement joins TRBV5-6 to TRBJ2-3; D ambiguous. The V and J ends lost 1 base and 0 bases respectively, with 3 bases between them. CDR1 SGHDT and CDR2 YYEEEE come from the germline V gene. This CDR3 comprises 13 residues. The CDR3 here is CASSLISTDTQYF. The CDR3 DNA is TGTGCCAGCAGCTTGATCAGCACAGATACGCAGTATTTT.

This clone has a handful of counts. The chain couples TRBV10-3 to TRBJ2-1; 8 bases agree with TRBD2. There are 14 residues in the CDR3. V dropped 0 bases and J dropped 12; count of bases not matched to a gene: 7. Per germline, CDR1 ENHRY and CDR2 SYGVKD. The CDR3 loop reads CAISESNERERQFF. The CDR3 bases are TGTGCCATCAGTGAGTCGAATGAGCGGGAGAGGCAGTTCTTC.

This chain links TRBV5-1 with TRBJ2-3; possibly TRBD1 or TRBD2 for D (5 bases each). Germline V gene lookup returns CDR1 SGHRS and CDR2 YFSETQ. The V gene lost 5 bases and the J gene lost 2 bases, with 15 bases spanning the gap. This CDR3 has 15 residues. The CDR3 loop is CASRGDGHLTDTQYF. DNA of the CDR3: TGCGCCAGCAGGGGGGACGGCCACCTCACAGATACGCAGTATTTT.

Here the CDR3 DNA reads TGTGCCTACCGCCGGGGACAAACGAACACCGGGGAGCTGTTTTTT. Its protein product is CAYRRGQTNTGELFF. The rearrangement links TRBV7-9 to TRBJ2-2, with D maybe TRBD1 (6 bases). Trimming removed 11 bases from V and 0 bases from J, with 16 bases in between. The CDR3 is made up of 15 amino acids. In germline, CDR1 is SEHNR, CDR2 FQNEAQ (reference sequence).

This chain uses TRBV7-9 with TRBJ1-2; the match to TRBD1 covers 9 bases. The CDR3 sequence is 18 residues long. After removal of 0 bases from V and 0 bases from J, the junction contained 8 bases not matched to a gene. The germline V gene encodes CDR1 SEHNR and CDR2 FQNEAQ (reference sequence). CDR3 DNA: TGTGCCAGCAGCTTAGCGGTGGGACAGGGAGTAGCTAACTATGGCTACACCTTC. Translated, it gives CASSLAVGQGVANYGYTF.

The V call is TRBV11-2, the J call TRBJ2-1; 12 bases line up with TRBD2. The CDR3 totals 19 residues. Germline CDR1 is SGHAT and CDR2 is FQNNGV. J lost 0 bases, V lost 2 bases, and 8 bases had no gene match. CDR3 region: CASSLLRGTSGRSYNEQFF. For the CDR3, the DNA is TGTGCCAGCAGCTTACTCCGGGGGACTAGCGGGCGCTCCTACAATGAGCAGTTCTTC.

The chain employs TRBV19 and TRBJ1-5; D gene unclear. Germline-derived CDR1 and CDR2 are LNHDA and SQIVND (reference sequence). CDR3 length equals 13 residues. V lost 0 bases, J lost 9 bases, and 9 bases lay in between. CDR3 protein: CASSIDPQRPQHF. In nucleotides, the CDR3 is TGTGCCAGTAGTATAGACCCTCAGCGGCCCCAGCATTTT.

The chain joins TRBV6-1 to TRBJ1-5; 9 bases agree with TRBD1. Losses at the gene ends were 6 bases for V and 5 bases for J; bases not matched to a gene: 5. CDR1 is MNHNS, CDR2 SASEGT, per germline. The CDR3 spans 14 residues. CDR3 nucleotide sequence: TGTGCCAGCAGGAGACAGGGGGAGCATCAGCCCCAGCATTTT. Encoded protein: CASRRQGEHQPQHF.

The chain combines TRBV7-2 with TRBJ2-2; 9 nucleotides agree with TRBD1. Trimming at V came to 1 base and at J to 5 bases, leaving 11 bases not matched to a gene. This CDR3 is built from 18 residues. Germline V gene sequence: CDR1 SGHTA, CDR2 FQGNSA. This CDR3 reads CASSLVAAGQGGTGELFF. The CDR3 DNA sequence: TGTGCCAGCAGCTTAGTGGCCGCGGGACAGGGAGGAACCGGGGAGCTGTTTTTT.

This chain connects TRBV9 to TRBJ2-1; D is undetermined. CDR3 length: 16 residues. The germline V and J ends were trimmed by 0 bases and 3 bases, with 13 bases remaining between them. CDR1 SGDLS and CDR2 YYNGEE come from the germline V gene. CDR3 sequence reads: CASSVVSRPNYNEQFF. The CDR3 coding sequence is TGTGCCAGCAGCGTAGTTTCTAGGCCGAACTACAATGAGCAGTTCTTC. The full variable domain, in which reference TRBV9 and TRBJ2-1 provide the parts outside the CDR3, is DSGVTQTPKHLITATGQRVTLRCSPRSGDLSVYWYQQSLDQGLQFLIQYYNGEERAKGNILERFSAQQFPDLHSELNLSSLELGDSALYFCASSVVSRPNYNEQFFGPGTRLTVL.

The rearrangement uses TRBV7-9 and TRBJ2-5, with 9 nucleotides matching TRBD1. The DNA end is a closer match to TRBJ2-7, so the J assignment may be wrong. The CDR3 has 14 amino acids. In germline, CDR1 is SEHNR, CDR2 FQNEAQ (reference sequence). CDR3 DNA: TGTGCCAGCAGCCCTGGACAGGGGAGGGACGAGCAGTACTTC. Protein sequence: CASSPGQGRDEQYF.

This chain uses TRBV6-5 with TRBJ2-2, with D tentatively TRBD1 (7 bases). V shed 6 bases and J shed 1 base, with 12 bases lying between them. The CDR3 contains 15 residues. Germline V gives CDR1 MNHEY, CDR2 SVGAGI. The CDR3, as DNA: TGTGCCAGCAGATACAGGGGACTGAACACCGGGGAGCTGTTTTTT. It codes for CASRYRGLNTGELFF.

This chain connects TRBV27 to TRBJ2-3; perhaps TRBD2 as D (6 bases). Deletions cut 2 bases from V and 0 bases from J, with 9 bases between. Germline-derived CDR1 and CDR2 are MNHEY and SMNVEV (reference sequence). This CDR3 has 15 residues. Here the CDR3 reads CASSLRGGSTDTQYF. CDR3 DNA sequence: TGTGCCAGCAGTTTAAGGGGAGGAAGCACAGATACGCAGTATTTT.

Here the CDR3 DNA reads TGTGCCAGCAGTCCGAGCGGCGGGGCAGGCACTGAAGCTTTCTTT. As protein: CASSPSGGAGTEAFF. The chain combines TRBV7-2 with TRBJ1-1, with D maybe TRBD1 (5 bases). V was clipped by 6 bases and J by 4 bases, with 18 bases between them. The CDR3 covers 15 residues. Per germline, CDR1 SGHTA and CDR2 FQGNSA.

This clone has only a few counts. The J gene is TRBJ2-2, the V gene TRBV27; TRBD1 is a possible D gene (7 bases). Germline V gene sequence: CDR1 MNHEY, CDR2 SMNVEV (reference sequence). The CDR3 runs 16 residues. Trimming shortened V by 7 bases and J by 3 bases, and 18 bases separated the two germline ends. In nucleotides, the CDR3 is TGTGCCAGCACCCAATTGGACAGGAGGGACACCGGGGAGCTGTTTTTT. Its translation is CASTQLDRRDTGELFF.